The T cell receptor beta chain under discussion was sequenced for a study of blood T cells in healthy people across ages (dated by TCRdb to between 2014 and 2016). Background on the whole study: Template switching captured roughly one uniquely barcoded TCR beta cDNA molecule per two T cells in model experiments. Age-related changes in TCR beta repertoire diversity were measured in the study by deep sequencing normalized with unique cDNA molecular identifiers. Four age groups were formed from the donors: young (average approximately 17 years), middle-aged (around 37), aged (62) and long-lived (approximately 78). To avoid experimental bias, donors of different ages were randomly spread across the sequencing lanes. Using the same blood draw, the study looked at two additional independent replicas of 1 million unique cDNA reads for two donors, one aged 18 to 30 and the other aged 80 or older.

The roughly 39 donors, aged about 6 to 90 years, were systemically healthy Caucasian individuals from Russia. Around 10 milliliters of peripheral blood were collected from each donor into EDTA-treated Vacutainer tubes. PBMCs were isolated by Ficoll-Paque density-gradient centrifugation, with at least 7 million obtained per sample. Total RNA, at least 6 micrograms per sample, was extracted from PBMCs with Trizol reagent. The percentages of naive CD45RAhigh/CD27high T cells were determined by flow cytometry on a PBMC aliquot from every donor. The germline V gene (reference sequence) sets CDR1 to DFQATT and CDR2 to SNEGSKA. There are 13 amino acids in the CDR3, from cysteine to phenylalanine inclusive. The retained sequence is limited to the CDR3, 39 bases, with the frame set at the first base. V and J lose 2 bases and 1 base, and a span of 8 bases separates them. This clonotype was picked up a small number of times. What this receptor recognizes is not known. Per-nucleotide qualities are absent, and no much larger clonotype sits a single base away.

Library construction relied on 5' RACE. Instrument used: Illumina HiSeq 2500. A second PCR of about 6 to 12 cycles was run with a J-beta primer mix and a sample-barcoded 5' primer. Each TCR beta cDNA molecule received a unique molecular identifier from a template-switch 5' adaptor carrying 12 random nucleotides. Each sample yielded at least 3 million CDR3-containing paired-end reads. First-strand cDNA was synthesized from all RNA with the Mint cDNA synthesis kit, primed by a TRBC-specific oligonucleotide. Following uracil-DNA glycosylase treatment, a first 18-cycle PCR with universal primers M1SS and BC2_uni_R was performed on all cDNA. Processing in the source paper ran as follows. Each sample was normalized by randomly selecting 1 million high-quality reads, each carrying a distinct molecular identifier. Reads with shared molecular identifiers were discarded instead of being binned into consensus sequences. MiTCR, run with a Q25 quality threshold and the strictest error-elimination algorithm, handled CDR3 identification, clonotype clustering and error correction. A nonparametric unseen species model with Euler transformation was used to estimate lower-bound total TCR beta diversity. TCRdb cleaned the public reads at Q25 with fastp, built clones with MiXCR and kept in-frame beta chains. CDR3 protein duplicates are merged, each entry listing the most common genes and DNA. TCRdb's processing, not the authors', yielded these V and J calls. A total of fewer than 800,000 distinct CDR3 sequences appear in this sample, around a fifth of them only once. Together, the top ten hold around 3.4% of the sample.

Summary of the overall study and its limitations: The CMV infection status of donors was not known, potentially confounding age-related changes in expanded clonotypes. Observed TCR beta diversity correlated strongly with the percentage of naive T cells measured by flow cytometry. Observed TCR beta diversity per million T cells fell roughly linearly with age, and a significant reduction was already apparent by age roughly 41. Compared with the aged group, the long-lived group had more naive CD4+ T cells, fewer expanded clones and increased TCR diversity, a pattern suggesting age selection. Estimates of total diversity based on one million sequenced T cells were considered lower bounds and underestimates. Conclusive comparison of naive and antigen-experienced compartments was prevented by the profiling of bulk unsorted PBMCs.

Sequencing was performed on blood. The chain employs TRBV20-1 and TRBJ2-5, with an unclear D gene assignment. The receptor was derived from a man in his 70s in good health. The CDR3 protein: CSARSGFQETQYF. The nucleotide sequence reads TGCAGTGCTAGATCCGGATTCCAAGAGACCCAGTACTTC.